Shown below are 3 T cell receptor beta chains from a single sample sequenced in a study of blood T cells in healthy people across ages. For the second PCR, which ran for about 6 to 12 cycles, a sample-barcoded 5' primer and a J-beta primer mix were used. One entry per CDR3 protein, called by TCRdb with MiXCR from the 5' RACE reads. The sample has about 1,500,000 distinct CDR3 sequences, approximately 28% seen once. The sequenced sample was blood. The receptors were sampled from a young woman in good health.

The chain recombines TRBV20-1 with TRBJ1-5; D uncertain. Trimming took 3 bases from V and 6 from J, leaving 15 bases between them. CDR3 size: 14 residues. Per the germline V gene, CDR1 is DFQATT and CDR2 is SNEGSKA (reference sequence). Here the CDR3 DNA reads TGCAGTGCTAGGGCCGTCGGACCGAGTCAGCCCCAGCATTTT. Its protein product is CSARAVGPSQPQHF.

This clonotype was counted a few times. The chain carries TRBV28 and TRBJ2-2, with 12 positions matching TRBD2. CDR3 size: 17 residues. The junction had 10 bases not matched to a gene; V was cut back by 6 bases and J by 5 bases. Germline loops: CDR1 MDHEN, CDR2 SYDVKM. CDR3 in amino acids: CASSPTSGRTGTGELFF. CDR3 sequence (DNA): TGTGCCAGCAGCCCGACTAGCGGGAGAACGGGAACCGGGGAGCTGTTTTTT.

The rearrangement links TRBV7-9 to TRBJ2-1; D ambiguous. Germline assignment: CDR1 SEHNR and CDR2 FQNEAQ (reference sequence). The CDR3 runs to 15 residues. V shed 1 base and J shed 5 bases, with 12 bases lying between them. This chain's CDR3 is CASSLGGSQDNEQFF. In nucleotides, the CDR3 is TGTGCCAGCAGCTTAGGAGGTTCCCAGGACAATGAGCAGTTCTTC.